Listed below are T cell receptor beta chains from one sample, sequenced in a study of CD8 T cells in ankylosing spondylitis. Using its own MiXCR run on the 5' RACE reads, TCRdb lists one record per CDR3 protein. The repertoire holds approximately 300,000 distinct CDR3 sequences, with roughly 20% as singletons. Sequencing input: blood, either unsorted or a sorted T cell fraction (not recorded which). Every receptor here comes from a female donor with ankylosing spondylitis or in good health (not recorded which). Both conserved end residues are part of each CDR3. D genes are given only for firm matches. A row's size may be missing; if present it is once, few, many or a size class.

clone size,J gene,V gene,D gene,CDR3 protein,CDR3 DNA
.,TRBJ2-7,TRBV12-3/TRBV12-4,.,CASSPKWEDEQYF,TGTGCCAGCAGTCCCAAGTGGGAGGACGAGCAGTACTTC
.,TRBJ1-1,TRBV20-1,.,CSQTKNTEAFF,TGCAGCCAGACAAAGAACACTGAAGCTTTCTTT
many,TRBJ1-2,TRBV20-1,.,CSAREGRDYGYTF,TGCAGTGCTAGAGAGGGCAGGGACTATGGCTACACCTTC
few,TRBJ2-6,TRBV12-3/TRBV12-4,.,CASSDNRSGANVLTF,TGTGCCAGCAGTGACAACAGGTCTGGGGCCAACGTCCTGACTTTC
few,TRBJ2-1,TRBV10-3,TRBD2,CAISEPGTSGYYNEQFF,TGTGCCATCAGTGAGCCGGGGACTAGCGGATATTACAATGAGCAGTTCTTC
.,TRBJ2-7,TRBV20-1,TRBD1,CSSRWTGNYEQYF,TGCAGTTCTAGGTGGACAGGGAACTACGAGCAGTACTTC
many,TRBJ2-2,TRBV7-7,.,CASSLLVGATGELFF,TGTGCCAGCAGCCTTTTAGTCGGTGCGACCGGGGAGCTGTTTTTT
.,TRBJ1-1,TRBV3-1,.,CASSQISGGQAFF,TGTGCCAGCAGCCAAATCTCGGGGGGGCAAGCTTTCTTT
.,TRBJ2-1,TRBV6-2/TRBV6-3,TRBD2,CASSYSLAGVWNNEQFF,TGTGCCAGCAGTTACTCGTTGGCGGGAGTCTGGAACAATGAGCAGTTCTTC
.,TRBJ2-1,TRBV7-9,.,CASSKFQGHFYNEQFF,TGTGCCAGCAGCAAGTTCCAGGGTCACTTCTACAATGAGCAGTTCTTC
.,TRBJ2-3,TRBV9,.,CASSPTEGTDTQYF,TGTGCCAGCAGCCCTACAGAAGGCACAGATACGCAGTATTTT
few,TRBJ1-2,TRBV12-3/TRBV12-4,.,CASSTFRRKHTF,TGTGCCAGCAGTACATTCAGGAGGAAACACACCTTC
few,TRBJ2-1,TRBV5-1,.,CASNHPRDIGYNEQFF,TGCGCCAGCAATCACCCGCGGGACATAGGCTACAATGAGCAGTTCTTC
many,TRBJ2-7,TRBV20-1,.,CSAPPLGNSYEQYF,TGCAGTGCTCCCCCACTAGGGAACTCCTACGAGCAGTACTTC
few,TRBJ2-4,TRBV4-3,.,CASSQTTYSAVQYF,TGCGCCAGCAGCCAGACAACCTACAGTGCAGTTCAGTACTTC